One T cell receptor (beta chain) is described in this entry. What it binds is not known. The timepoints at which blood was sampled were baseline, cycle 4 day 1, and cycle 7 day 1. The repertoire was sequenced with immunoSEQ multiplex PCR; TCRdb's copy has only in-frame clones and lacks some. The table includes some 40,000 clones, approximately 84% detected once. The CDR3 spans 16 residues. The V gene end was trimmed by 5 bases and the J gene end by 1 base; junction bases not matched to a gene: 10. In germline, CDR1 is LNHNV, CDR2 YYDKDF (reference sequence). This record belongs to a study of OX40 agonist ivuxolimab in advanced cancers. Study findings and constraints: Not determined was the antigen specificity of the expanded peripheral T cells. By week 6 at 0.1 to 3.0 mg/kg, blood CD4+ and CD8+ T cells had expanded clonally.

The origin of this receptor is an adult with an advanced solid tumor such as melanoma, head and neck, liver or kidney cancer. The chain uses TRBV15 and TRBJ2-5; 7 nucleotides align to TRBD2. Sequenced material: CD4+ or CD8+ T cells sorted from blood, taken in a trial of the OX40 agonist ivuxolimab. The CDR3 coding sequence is TGTGCCACCAGCTCCTTCGTAGCGGGCACCCAAGAGACCCAGTACTTC. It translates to CATSSFVAGTQETQYF.